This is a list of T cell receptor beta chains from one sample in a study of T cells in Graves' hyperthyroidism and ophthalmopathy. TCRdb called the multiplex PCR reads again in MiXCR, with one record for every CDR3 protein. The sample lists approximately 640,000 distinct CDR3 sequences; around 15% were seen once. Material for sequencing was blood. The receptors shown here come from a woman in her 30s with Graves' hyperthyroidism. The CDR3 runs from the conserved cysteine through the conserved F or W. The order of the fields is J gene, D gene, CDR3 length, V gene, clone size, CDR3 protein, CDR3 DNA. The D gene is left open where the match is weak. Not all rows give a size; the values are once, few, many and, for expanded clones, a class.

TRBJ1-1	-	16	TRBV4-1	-	CASSQYLNGQNTEAFF	TGCGCCAGCAGCCAGTACCTTAACGGGCAGAACACTGAAGCTTTCTTT
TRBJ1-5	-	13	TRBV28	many	CASSTGFSQPQHF	TGTGCCAGCAGTACAGGGTTCAGTCAGCCCCAGCATTTT
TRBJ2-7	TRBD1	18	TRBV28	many	CASSLRYILRDREYEQYF	TGTGCCAGCAGTCTGCGATATATACTCCGGGACAGGGAATACGAGCAGTACTTC
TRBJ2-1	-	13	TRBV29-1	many	CSVEEQTLNEQFF	TGCAGCGTTGAAGAACAAACCCTTAATGAGCAGTTCTTC
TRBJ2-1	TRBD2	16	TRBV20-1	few	CSGTSGSGGSYNEQFF	TGCAGTGGGACTAGCGGGAGCGGGGGGTCCTACAATGAGCAGTTCTTC
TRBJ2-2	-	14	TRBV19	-	CASTHGRNTGELFF	TGTGCCAGTACCCATGGAAGGAACACCGGGGAGCTGTTTTTT
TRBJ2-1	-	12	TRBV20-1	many	CSARAGFNEQFF	TGCAGTGCTAGAGCGGGATTTAATGAGCAGTTCTTC
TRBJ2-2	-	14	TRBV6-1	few	CASTPTANTGELFF	TGTGCCAGCACCCCGACAGCGAACACCGGGGAGCTGTTTTTT
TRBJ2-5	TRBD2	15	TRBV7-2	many	CASESGSGRIETQYF	TGTGCCAGCGAGTCGGGGAGCGGGAGAATAGAGACCCAGTACTTC
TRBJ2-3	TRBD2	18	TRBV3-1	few	CASSQDWPAGGGADTQYF	TGTGCCAGCAGCCAAGATTGGCCAGCGGGAGGAGGAGCAGATACGCAGTATTTT
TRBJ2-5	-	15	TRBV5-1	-	CASSLVGRDQETQYF	TGCGCCAGCAGCTTGGTCGGCAGAGACCAAGAGACCCAGTACTTC
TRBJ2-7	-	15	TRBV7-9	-	CAGSPRGQGNYEQYF	TGTGCCGGCAGTCCCCGCGGGCAGGGGAACTACGAGCAGTACTTC
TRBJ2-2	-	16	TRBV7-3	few	CASSPIGGGPGGELFF	TGTGCCAGCAGCCCAATAGGAGGAGGGCCTGGCGGGGAGCTGTTTTTT
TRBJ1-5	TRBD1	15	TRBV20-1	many	CSATRRTGSDQPQHF	TGCAGTGCTACCAGAAGGACAGGCTCAGATCAGCCCCAGCATTTT
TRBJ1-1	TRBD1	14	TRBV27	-	CASSDRQGSNEAFF	TGTGCCAGCAGTGACCGACAGGGCAGTAATGAAGCTTTCTTT
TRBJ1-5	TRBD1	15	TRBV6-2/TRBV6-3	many	CASSNRDRGNQPQHF	TGTGCCAGCAGCAACCGGGACAGAGGCAATCAGCCCCAGCATTTT
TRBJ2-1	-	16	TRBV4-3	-	CASSQVGGTGGNEQFF	TGCGCCAGCAGCCAAGTTGGCGGGACGGGCGGAAATGAGCAGTTCTTC
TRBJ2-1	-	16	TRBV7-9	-	CASSLGAGLLGNEQFF	TGTGCCAGCAGCTTGGGGGCGGGACTCCTTGGTAATGAGCAGTTCTTC
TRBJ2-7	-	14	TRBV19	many	CASSTQDSSYEQYF	TGTGCCAGTAGTACCCAGGACTCCTCCTACGAGCAGTACTTC
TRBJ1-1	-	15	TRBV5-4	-	CASSFGGARGTEAFF	TGTGCCAGCAGCTTTGGGGGGGCGAGAGGCACTGAAGCTTTCTTT
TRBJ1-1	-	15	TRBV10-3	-	CAISESDGMNTEAFF	TGTGCCATCAGTGAGTCGGACGGAATGAACACTGAAGCTTTCTTT
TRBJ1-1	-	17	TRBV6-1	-	CASSDMGGAGGNTEAFF	TGTGCCAGCAGTGATATGGGGGGCGCGGGGGGGAACACTGAAGCTTTCTTT
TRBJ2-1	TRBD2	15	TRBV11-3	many	CASRRTSGSLHEQFF	TGTGCCAGCAGACGCACTAGCGGGAGCCTGCATGAGCAGTTCTTC
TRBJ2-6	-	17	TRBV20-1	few	CSATRFIREAGANVLTF	TGCAGTGCAACAAGGTTTATCCGTGAGGCTGGGGCCAACGTCCTGACTTTC
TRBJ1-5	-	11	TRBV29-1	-	CSVELKGHQHF	TGCAGCGTTGAATTAAAGGGACACCAGCATTTT
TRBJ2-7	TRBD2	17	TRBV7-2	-	CASSPRPAGTSSYEQYF	TGTGCCAGCAGCCCCCGACCCGCCGGGACTAGCTCCTACGAGCAGTACTTC
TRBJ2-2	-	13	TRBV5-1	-	CASSLSPPGELFF	TGCGCCAGCAGCTTGTCTCCTCCCGGGGAGCTGTTTTTT
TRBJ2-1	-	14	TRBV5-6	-	CASRQGSTYNEQFF	TGTGCCAGCAGACAGGGTAGCACCTACAATGAGCAGTTCTTC
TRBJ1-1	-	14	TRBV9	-	CASSVEGRVTEAFF	TGTGCCAGCAGCGTAGAAGGTCGCGTGACTGAAGCTTTCTTT
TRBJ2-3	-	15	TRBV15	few	CATSRRDSLTDTQYF	TGTGCCACCAGCCGGCGGGACAGCCTCACAGATACGCAGTATTTT
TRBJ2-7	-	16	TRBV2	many	CAIQGTPSLEPYEQYF	TGTGCCATTCAAGGGACCCCCAGTTTAGAGCCATACGAGCAGTACTTC
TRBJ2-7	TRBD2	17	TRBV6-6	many	CASSYPRAGGRIVEQYF	TGTGCCAGCAGTTACCCGAGGGCGGGAGGTAGAATCGTCGAGCAGTACTTC
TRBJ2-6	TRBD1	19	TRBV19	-	CASSLRLDRPPSGANVLTF	TGTGCCAGTAGTTTACGACTGGACAGGCCCCCCTCTGGGGCCAACGTCCTGACTTTC
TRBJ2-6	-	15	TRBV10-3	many	CAISDLSSGANVLTF	TGTGCCATCAGTGACTTGAGCTCTGGGGCCAACGTCCTGACTTTC
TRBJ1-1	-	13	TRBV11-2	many	CASSSQANTEAFF	TGTGCCAGCAGCTCTCAGGCGAACACTGAAGCTTTCTTT
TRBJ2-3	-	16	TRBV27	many	CASSLWAGTGIDTQYF	TGTGCCAGCAGTTTATGGGCGGGAACGGGGATAGATACGCAGTATTTT
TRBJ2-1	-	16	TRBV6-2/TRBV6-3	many	CASSYGSASSYNEQFF	TGTGCCAGCAGTTACGGTAGCGCGAGCTCCTACAATGAGCAGTTCTTC
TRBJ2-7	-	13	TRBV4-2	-	CASSQAYAYEQYF	TGTGCCAGCAGCCAAGCGTATGCCTACGAGCAGTACTTC
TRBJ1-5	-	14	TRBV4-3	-	CASSQVRENQPQHF	TGCGCCAGCAGCCAAGTTAGAGAGAATCAGCCCCAGCATTTT
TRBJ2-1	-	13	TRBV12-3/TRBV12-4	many	CASSLEVANEQFF	TGTGCCAGCAGCTTGGAGGTCGCCAATGAGCAGTTCTTC
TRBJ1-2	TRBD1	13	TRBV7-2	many	CASSSDRGYGYTF	TGTGCCAGCAGCTCGGACAGGGGCTATGGCTACACCTTC